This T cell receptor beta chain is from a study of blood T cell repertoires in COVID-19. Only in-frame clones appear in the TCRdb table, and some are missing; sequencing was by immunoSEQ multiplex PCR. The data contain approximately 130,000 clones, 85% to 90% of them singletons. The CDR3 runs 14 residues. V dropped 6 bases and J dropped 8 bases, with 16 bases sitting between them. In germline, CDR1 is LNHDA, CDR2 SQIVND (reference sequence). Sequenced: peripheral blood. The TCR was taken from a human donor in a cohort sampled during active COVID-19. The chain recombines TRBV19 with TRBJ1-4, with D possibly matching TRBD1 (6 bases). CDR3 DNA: TGTGCCAGTAGAGCCCTGGGGGCGGGCGAAAAACTGTTTTTT. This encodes CASRALGAGEKLFF.